Listed here are 11 T cell receptor beta chains from one sample, sequenced in a study of blood T cell repertoires in COVID-19. The repertoire was sequenced with immunoSEQ multiplex PCR; TCRdb's copy has only in-frame clones and lacks some. This table has roughly 200,000 clones, 75% to 85% appearing once. What was sequenced was peripheral blood. The receptors stem from a woman in her twenties or thirties with COVID-19, enrolled during active disease.

This clone has just one count. The CDR3 loop is CASSIEGLQGTDTQYF. The CDR3 DNA reads as TGTGCCAGTAGTATAGAGGGCCTCCAGGGCACAGATACGCAGTATTTT. The rearrangement links TRBV19 to TRBJ2-3, with D unresolved. V shed 0 bases and J shed 1 base, with 11 bases lying between them. Germline assignment: CDR1 LNHDA and CDR2 SQIVND (reference sequence). The CDR3 sequence is 16 residues long.

The chain joins TRBV25-1 to TRBJ1-2; unclear D gene. Germline values: CDR1 MGHDK, CDR2 SYGVNS. The CDR3 is made up of 12 amino acids. V was shortened by 6 bases and J by 7 bases, with 12 bases between the two germline ends. CDR3 DNA sequence: TGTGCCAGCAGCAAATCCAGCGGTGGCTACACCTTC. It specifies CASSKSSGGYTF.

J is TRBJ1-3 and V is TRBV18, with 9 bases matching TRBD1. Germline V gives CDR1 KGHSH, CDR2 LQKENI. This CDR3 comprises 15 residues. The junction had 2 bases not matched to a gene; V was cut back by 3 bases and J by 2 bases. The CDR3 DNA sequence: TGTGCCAGCTCACCCCGGGACAGGGCTGGAAACACCATATATTTT. Amino acids: CASSPRDRAGNTIYF.

On this clone: At one end the junction does not follow the germline gene, possibly because of a read error. V usage is TRBV6-6 and J usage is TRBJ1-1; D ambiguous. The CDR3 extends over 12 amino acids. From germline, CDR1 is MNHNY and CDR2 SVGAGI (reference sequence). The CDR3 bases are TGTGCCACCAGTCTCATGAACACTGAAGCTTTCTTT. It translates to CATSLMNTEAFF.

The chain joins TRBV27 to TRBJ2-2, with a weak D call TRBD1 (6 bases). This CDR3 comprises 13 residues. V was clipped by 6 bases and J by 7 bases, with 12 bases between them. Germline CDR1 MNHEY, CDR2 SMNVEV (reference sequence). This CDR3 reads CASRATGLGELFF. CDR3 coding DNA: TGTGCCAGCAGGGCAACAGGGCTCGGGGAGCTGTTTTTT.

V and J are TRBV7-3 and TRBJ2-6, with D possibly being TRBD2 (5 bases). The CDR3 extends over 19 amino acids. The germline CDR1 and CDR2 sequences are SGHTA and FQGTGA. V lost 5 bases and J lost 0, with 20 bases in between. The CDR3 protein is CASSPWSSGVLSGANVLTF. The CDR3 DNA reads as TGTGCCAGCAGCCCCTGGTCCAGCGGAGTCCTCTCTGGGGCCAACGTCCTGACTTTC.

Here the CDR3 DNA reads TGCGCCAGCACCGAGACGGGGAACACCGGGGAGCTGTTTTTT. It encodes CASTETGNTGELFF. The chain is built from TRBV5-1 and TRBJ2-2, with D uncertain. Trimming left V 6 bases short and J 1 base short, with 10 bases between. This CDR3 contains 14 residues. The germline CDR1 and CDR2 sequences are SGHRS and YFSETQ.

A single count supports this clone. The rearrangement joins TRBV9 to TRBJ2-5; D is perhaps TRBD1 (5 bases). Trimming pared 4 bases from V and 3 bases from J, leaving 13 bases between. The CDR3 spans 14 residues. Looked up from germline, CDR1 is SGDLS and CDR2 is YYNGEE. CDR3 coding DNA: TGTGCCAGCAGCCGCCAGGGATTTGAAGAGACCCAGTACTTC. This codes for CASSRQGFEETQYF.

The chain joins TRBV28 to TRBJ2-7; D uncertain. The length of the CDR3 is 12 residues. The germline gives CDR1 MDHEN, CDR2 SYDVKM. Deletions cut 5 bases from V and 3 bases from J, with 8 bases between. CDR3 sequence reads: CASSLPGYEQYF. The CDR3 DNA follows: TGTGCCAGCAGTCTCCCAGGCTACGAGCAGTACTTC.

This clone was detected only a few times. This rearrangement joins TRBV7-3 to TRBJ2-1, with 7 bases lining up with TRBD2. This CDR3 contains 17 residues. V trimming: 1 base; J trimming: 5 bases; junction bases outside the gene matches: 11. Germline V lookup: CDR1 SGHTA, CDR2 FQGTGA. The CDR3 is CASSLNLRTAGDNEQFF. In DNA, the CDR3 is TGTGCCAGCAGCTTAAATCTTAGGACCGCGGGGGACAATGAGCAGTTCTTC.

The chain uses TRBV18 and TRBJ2-1; TRBD2 agrees at 13 bases. V gave up 0 bases and J gave up 2 bases; unmatched junction bases: 4. From germline, CDR1 is KGHSH and CDR2 LQKENI. The CDR3 spans 18 residues. The CDR3 DNA sequence: TGTGCCAGCTCACCACCGACTAGCGGGAGGCCCACCTACAATGAGCAGTTCTTC. Protein: CASSPPTSGRPTYNEQFF.